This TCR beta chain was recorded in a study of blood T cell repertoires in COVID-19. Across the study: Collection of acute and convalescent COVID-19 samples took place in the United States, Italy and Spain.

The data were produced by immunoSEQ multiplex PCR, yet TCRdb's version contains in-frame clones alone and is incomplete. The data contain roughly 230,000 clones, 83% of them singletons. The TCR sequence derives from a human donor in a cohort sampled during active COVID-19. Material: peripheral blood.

The CDR3 coding sequence is TGTGCCTCGTCCGGGACAGCTGGTGAAAAACTGTTTTTT. This gives the protein CASSGTAGEKLFF. The chain recombines TRBV10-3 with TRBJ1-4, with 7 bases lining up with TRBD1. CDR1 ENHRY and CDR2 SYGVKD come from the germline V gene. After removal of 11 bases from V and 7 bases from J, the junction contained 10 bases not matched to a gene. The CDR3 consists of 13 residues.